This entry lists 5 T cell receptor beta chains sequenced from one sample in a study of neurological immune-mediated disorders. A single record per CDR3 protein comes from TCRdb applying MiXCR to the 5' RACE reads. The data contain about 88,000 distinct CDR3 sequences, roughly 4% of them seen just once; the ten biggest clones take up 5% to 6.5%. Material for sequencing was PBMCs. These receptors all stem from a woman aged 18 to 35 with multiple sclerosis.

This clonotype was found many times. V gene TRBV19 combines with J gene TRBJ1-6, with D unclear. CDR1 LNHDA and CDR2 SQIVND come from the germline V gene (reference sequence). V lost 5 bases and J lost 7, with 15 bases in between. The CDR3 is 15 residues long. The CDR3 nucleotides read TGTGCCAGTAGTCTCCAAAGGGCTTCCAATTCACCCCTCCACTTT. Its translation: CASSLQRASNSPLHF. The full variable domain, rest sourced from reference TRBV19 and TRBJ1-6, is DGGITQSPKYLFRKEGQNVTLSCEQNLNHDAMYWYRQDPGQGLRLIYYSQIVNDFQKGDIAEGYSVSREKKESFPLTVTSAQKNPTAFYLCASSLQRASNSPLHFGNGTRLTVT.

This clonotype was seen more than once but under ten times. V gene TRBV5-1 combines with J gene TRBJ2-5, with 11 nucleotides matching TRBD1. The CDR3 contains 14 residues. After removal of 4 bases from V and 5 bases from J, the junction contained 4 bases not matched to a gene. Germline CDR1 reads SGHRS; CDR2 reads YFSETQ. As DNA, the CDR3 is TGCGCCAGCAGCGTGGACAGGGGGCACGAGACCCAGTACTTC. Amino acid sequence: CASSVDRGHETQYF.

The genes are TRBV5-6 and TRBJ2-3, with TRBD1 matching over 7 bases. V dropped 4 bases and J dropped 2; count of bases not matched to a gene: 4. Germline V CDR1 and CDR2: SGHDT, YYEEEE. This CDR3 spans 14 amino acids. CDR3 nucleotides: TGTGCCAGCAGCCCGGGACAGTACACAGATACGCAGTATTTT. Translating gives CASSPGQYTDTQYF.

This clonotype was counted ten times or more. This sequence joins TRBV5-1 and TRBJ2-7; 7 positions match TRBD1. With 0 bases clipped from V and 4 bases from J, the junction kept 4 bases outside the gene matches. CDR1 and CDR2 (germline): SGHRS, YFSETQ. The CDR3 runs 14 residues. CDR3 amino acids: CASSLAVTGYEQYF. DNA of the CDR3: TGCGCCAGCAGCTTGGCTGTGACAGGGTACGAGCAGTACTTC. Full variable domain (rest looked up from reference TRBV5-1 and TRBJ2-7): KAGVTQTPRYLIKTRGQQVTLSCSPISGHRSVSWYQQTPGQGLQFLFEYFSETQRNKGNFPGRFSGRQFSNSRSEMNVSTLELGDSALYLCASSLAVTGYEQYFGPGTRLTVT.

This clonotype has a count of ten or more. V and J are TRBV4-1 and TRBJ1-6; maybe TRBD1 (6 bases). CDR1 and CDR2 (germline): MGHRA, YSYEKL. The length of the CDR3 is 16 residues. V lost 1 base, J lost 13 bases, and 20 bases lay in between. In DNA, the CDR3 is TGCGCCAGCAGCCAAGGGTCGACAGGTCTAGTGATGCCCCTCCACTTT. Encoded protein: CASSQGSTGLVMPLHF.